A single sample gave rise to the 27 T cell receptor beta chains below, sequenced in a study of T cells in Graves' hyperthyroidism and ophthalmopathy. RNA transcripts served as the template for amplifying TCR beta CDR3 regions. The primer set for the first-round RT-PCR of the TCR CDR3 was HTBI. TCRdb re-derived calls from the multiplex PCR reads in MiXCR, one entry per CDR3 protein. The table records around 500,000 distinct CDR3 sequences, about 15% of them present only once. The sequenced material came from blood. The receptors here all came from a woman between 18 and 29 years old with Graves' hyperthyroidism.

This chain uses TRBV30 with TRBJ2-7; D is unresolved. Germline V gene lookup returns CDR1 GTSNPN and CDR2 SVGIG (reference sequence). Trimming took 3 bases from V and 3 from J, leaving 12 bases between them. The length of the CDR3 is 13 residues. The CDR3, as DNA: TGTGCCTGGAGCGAGGCAGGCGGCTACGAGCAGTACTTC. Protein sequence: CAWSEAGGYEQYF. The full variable domain, in which reference TRBV30 and TRBJ2-7 provide the parts outside the CDR3, is SQTIHQWPATLVQPVGSPLSLECTVEGTSNPNLYWYRQAAGRGLQLLFYSVGIGQISSEVPQNLSASRPQDRQFILSSKKLLLSDSGFYLCAWSEAGGYEQYFGPGTRLTVT.

This clonotype appeared many times. The chain employs TRBV30 and TRBJ1-1; D may be TRBD1 (5 bases). V lost 0 bases, J lost 4 bases, and 12 bases lay in between. The V gene's germline CDR1 is GTSNPN and CDR2 SVGIG (reference sequence). This CDR3 is built from 14 residues. The CDR3: CAWSVFGGTTEAFF. CDR3 in DNA: TGTGCCTGGAGTGTATTTGGAGGGACCACTGAAGCTTTCTTT.

Concerning this clonotype itself: A much larger clone lies one base from this, so it may be a read error. This chain uses TRBV12-3 or TRBV12-4 with TRBJ2-1, with a possible D match to TRBD1 (6 bases). CDR3 length: 16 amino acids. The DNA of the CDR3 is TGTGCCAGCAGTTCCCATAGGGGGAGCTCCTACAATGAGCGGTTCTTC. It yields the protein CASSSHRGSSYNERFF.

J is TRBJ1-2 and V is TRBV9; D is uncertain. This CDR3 is 14 amino acids long. Trimming took 0 bases from V and 8 from J, leaving 14 bases between them. The germline V gene has CDR1 SGDLS and CDR2 YYNGEE. The CDR3 reads CASSVDGGMDGYTF. CDR3 in DNA: TGTGCCAGCAGCGTAGATGGTGGCATGGACGGCTACACCTTC.

The rearrangement links TRBV6-1 to TRBJ1-5; TRBD1 agrees at 8 bases. Germline-derived CDR1 and CDR2 are MNHNS and SASEGT. The CDR3 sequence is 16 residues long. V shed 3 bases, J shed 1 base, and the junction held 5 bases outside the gene matches. The chain's CDR3 is CASSETGVASNQPQHF. CDR3 coding DNA: TGTGCCAGCAGTGAGACAGGGGTTGCAAGCAATCAGCCCCAGCATTTT.

The V gene is TRBV5-1, the J gene TRBJ2-5; TRBD1 matches 8 bases. Unmatched junction bases numbered 8, after V lost 8 bases and J lost 2 bases. Germline values: CDR1 SGHRS, CDR2 YFSETQ. The CDR3 runs to 14 residues. The CDR3 DNA reads TGCGCCAGTTCCGGGACAGGTGGACAAGAGACCCAGTACTTC. Translating gives CASSGTGGQETQYF.

This clonotype was counted ten times or more. The chain combines TRBV19 with TRBJ1-3; 9 nucleotides agree with TRBD1. CDR3 length: 15 amino acids. V dropped 6 bases and J dropped 7; count of bases not matched to a gene: 10. The germline V gene has CDR1 LNHDA and CDR2 SQIVND (reference sequence). The CDR3 loop is CASSFGQGRLNTIYF. The DNA of the CDR3 is TGTGCCAGTAGCTTTGGACAGGGGCGCCTCAACACCATATATTTT. The full variable domain, completed using reference TRBV19 and TRBJ1-3, is DGGITQSPKYLFRKEGQNVTLSCEQNLNHDAMYWYRQDPGQGLRLIYYSQIVNDFQKGDIAEGYSVSREKKESFPLTVTSAQKNPTAFYLCASSFGQGRLNTIYFGEGSWLTVV.

This clonotype was counted between two and nine times. This chain uses TRBV19 with TRBJ2-3; D uncertain. This CDR3 contains 14 residues. Trimming pared 4 bases from V and 2 bases from J, leaving 10 bases between. The germline V gene has CDR1 LNHDA and CDR2 SQIVND (reference sequence). The CDR3 nucleotides are TGTGCCAGTAGTAATCCGGTACACACAGATACGCAGTATTTT. This gives the protein CASSNPVHTDTQYF.

This clonotype was counted between two and nine times. CDR3 sequence (DNA): TGTGCCAGCAGCGCCGGACAGGGTGTGGGCAATGAGCAGTTCTTC. This encodes CASSAGQGVGNEQFF. The V and J genes are TRBV7-9 and TRBJ2-1, with 8 bases matching TRBD1. The CDR3 length is 15 residues. V was pared by 5 bases and J by 6 bases, with 9 bases of the junction left unmatched. Germline CDR1 and CDR2: SEHNR and FQNEAQ (reference sequence).

Here the CDR3 reads CSARDPVGVDTQYF. The CDR3 DNA is TGCAGTGCTAGAGATCCGGTAGGCGTAGATACGCAGTATTTT. This chain connects TRBV20-1 to TRBJ2-3; no definite D call. Germline V CDR1 and CDR2: DFQATT, SNEGSKA (reference sequence). The CDR3 length is 14 residues. Trimming cost V 0 bases and J 5 bases, with 12 bases left between them.

This clonotype was picked up many times. The V call is TRBV27, the J call TRBJ2-3; TRBD2 might be the D (6 bases). Germline values: CDR1 MNHEY, CDR2 SMNVEV (reference sequence). This CDR3 has 16 residues. V lost 2 bases to trimming and J lost 1 base, with 13 bases between them. CDR3 loop: CASSLGGTTGTDTQYF. The DNA for the CDR3 is TGTGCCAGCAGTTTAGGCGGGACCACGGGCACAGATACGCAGTATTTT.

With regard to this clonotype: A read error may produce the germline difference seen at one junction end. This chain connects TRBV7-2 to TRBJ1-1, with D hard to call. The length of the CDR3 is 16 residues. The germline V gene has CDR1 SGHTA and CDR2 FQGNSA. The CDR3 spells CASSLGATVMETEVFF. DNA of the CDR3: TGTGCCAGCAGCTTAGGAGCTACAGTCATGGAAACTGAAGTTTTCTTT.

CDR3 sequence: CASSVGKGSEQYF. CDR3 DNA: TGTGCCAGCAGCGTAGGTAAGGGGAGCGAGCAGTACTTC. The V gene is TRBV9, the J gene TRBJ2-7; possibly TRBD1 or TRBD2 for D (5 bases each). This CDR3 has 13 residues. CDR1 is SGDLS and CDR2 is YYNGEE in the germline V gene. Trimming removed 0 bases from V and 6 bases from J, with 10 bases in between.

Worth noting for this clonotype: This may be a read error: a much more frequent sequence differs by one nucleotide. The V and J genes are TRBV2 and TRBJ2-5; tentatively, D is TRBD1 or TRBD2 (5 bases each). The length of the CDR3 is 15 residues. Germline CDR1 reads SNHLY; CDR2 reads FYNNEI. CDR3 amino acids: CASSKAAARGETQYF. Here the CDR3 DNA reads TGCGCCAGCAGCAAAGCAGCGGCAAGGGGTGAGACCCAGTACTTC.

This clonotype showed up just a few times. The V call is TRBV6-1, the J call TRBJ2-7; no clear D gene. The CDR3 loop spans 13 amino acids. Germline CDR1 MNHNS, CDR2 SASEGT. V dropped 6 bases and J dropped 4 bases, with 13 bases sitting between them. The CDR3 sequence is CASSGRAVYEQYV. CDR3 nucleotide sequence: TGTGCCAGCAGCGGTCGAGCAGTATACGAGCAGTACGTC.

This clonotype was recorded at least ten times. The chain combines TRBV3-1 with TRBJ2-5; D could derive from TRBD1 or TRBD2 (5 bases each). Germline V gene lookup returns CDR1 LGHDT and CDR2 YNNKEL (reference sequence). The V and J ends lost 2 bases and 5 bases respectively, with 15 bases between them. This CDR3 comprises 15 residues. The CDR3 nucleotides are TGTGCCAGCAGCCAAAACGCAGGGTGGGGGGAGACCCAGTACTTC. Translated: CASSQNAGWGETQYF.

This clonotype was recorded at least ten times. The V gene is TRBV12-3 or TRBV12-4, the J gene TRBJ1-6; perhaps TRBD1 as D (5 bases). This CDR3 spans 14 amino acids. With 6 bases removed from V and 7 bases from J, the gap between germline ends came to 13 bases. The CDR3 DNA reads TGTGCCAGCAGGCCCGACAGTTTCAATTCACCCCTCCACTTT. Its translation is CASRPDSFNSPLHF.

In its sample, this clonotype was seen many times. The rearrangement links TRBV7-2 to TRBJ2-4; tentative D call: TRBD1 (6 bases). CDR3 length equals 15 residues. Germline V lookup: CDR1 SGHTA, CDR2 FQGNSA. Trimming removed 5 bases from V and 0 bases from J, with 11 bases in between. CDR3 bases: TGTGCCAGCAGCCAGGGGCACGTAGCCAAAAACATTCAGTACTTC. Translating gives CASSQGHVAKNIQYF.

This clonotype was picked up a small number of times. J is TRBJ2-5 and V is TRBV3-1; D perhaps matches TRBD1 (5 bases). Trimming cost V 1 base and J 8 bases, with 14 bases left between them. The V gene's germline CDR1 is LGHDT and CDR2 YNNKEL (reference sequence). The CDR3 contains 14 residues. The CDR3 loop is CASSQGQFQGTQYF. CDR3 nucleotides: TGTGCCAGCAGCCAAGGACAGTTCCAGGGAACCCAGTACTTC.

This clonotype was detected ten times or more. V gene TRBV5-8 combines with J gene TRBJ2-5; 9 bases agree with TRBD2. The V gene's germline CDR1 is SGHTS and CDR2 YDEGEE. V trimming: 4 bases; J trimming: 5 bases; junction bases outside the gene matches: 9. The CDR3 sequence is 15 residues long. In DNA, the CDR3 is TGTGCCAGCAGCCCCAATAGCGGGAGTAGCGAGACCCAGTACTTC. It encodes CASSPNSGSSETQYF.

This clonotype was seen ten or more times. The chain has TRBV12-3 or TRBV12-4 and TRBJ2-3; possible D gene TRBD1, 6 bases. The CDR3 loop spans 15 amino acids. Between the trimmed V and J ends, which lost 2 bases and 3 bases, there was a span of 12 bases. In DNA form, the CDR3 reads TGTGCCAGCAGTTTACGCAGGGGCGGGACAGATACGCAGTATTTT. It is translated as CASSLRRGGTDTQYF.

This clonotype was recorded at least ten times. J is TRBJ1-2 and V is TRBV12-3 or TRBV12-4; D may be TRBD1 (6 bases). The CDR3 has 13 residues. The V end lost 3 bases, the J end lost 6 bases, and 11 bases lay between the germline ends. As DNA, the CDR3 is TGTGCCAGCAGTTTTCCGGACAGTCATGGCTACACCTTC. It codes for CASSFPDSHGYTF.

This clonotype turned up a few times. The chain uses TRBV7-8 and TRBJ2-7; perhaps TRBD2 as D (5 bases). Germline CDR1 and CDR2: SGHVS and FQNEAQ. Trimming cost V 4 bases and J 3 bases, with 16 bases left between them. This CDR3 has 15 residues. The CDR3 protein is CASSSDLDGNYEQYV. CDR3 DNA sequence: TGTGCCAGCAGCTCAGATTTGGACGGGAACTACGAGCAGTACGTC.

This clonotype was observed a handful of times. This sequence joins TRBV29-1 and TRBJ2-3; a weak D match, TRBD2 (5 bases). V was cut by 4 bases and J by 1 base, with 15 bases left in between. CDR1 and CDR2 (germline): SQVTM, ANQGSEA. This CDR3 region has 15 residues. The CDR3 is CSVVPRGMGTDTQYF. In nucleotides, the CDR3 is TGCAGCGTTGTGCCCCGGGGAATGGGCACAGATACGCAGTATTTT.

This chain connects TRBV2 to TRBJ2-1; D uncertain. CDR1 SNHLY and CDR2 FYNNEI come from the germline V gene. Trimming removed 3 bases from V and 5 bases from J, with 11 bases in between. CDR3 size: 14 residues. The CDR3: CASSDKAGDNEQFF. CDR3 DNA sequence: TGTGCCAGCAGTGATAAGGCAGGAGACAATGAGCAGTTCTTC.

This clonotype was observed many times. This rearrangement joins TRBV6-2 or TRBV6-3 to TRBJ2-7; D is possibly TRBD2 (6 bases). Germline V lookup: CDR1 MNHEY, CDR2 SVGEGT. The length of the CDR3 is 12 residues. Trimming pared 10 bases from V and 3 bases from J, leaving 13 bases between. The CDR3 DNA is TGTGCCACCACGCCGGGGGTCTACGAGCAGTACTTC. This codes for CATTPGVYEQYF.

This clonotype was observed at least ten times. The chain combines TRBV25-1 with TRBJ2-3; D gene uncertain. Germline CDR1 is MGHDK and CDR2 is SYGVNS. V was trimmed by 3 bases and J by 3 bases, leaving 13 bases between them. This CDR3 spans 15 amino acids. The CDR3 loop is CASSEVERWTDTQYF. CDR3 nucleotide sequence: TGTGCCAGCAGTGAGGTTGAGCGCTGGACAGATACGCAGTATTTT.